Below, 22 T cell receptor beta chains from the same sample are listed, as sequenced in a study of blood T cells in healthy people across ages (dated by TCRdb to the mid-2010s). Library preparation used 5' RACE. Instrument used: Illumina HiSeq 2500. The second PCR ran for about 6 to 12 cycles and used a J-beta primer mix along with a sample-barcoded 5' primer. The raw public data were reprocessed by TCRdb itself: fastp quality trimming at Q25, MiXCR clonotype calling, in-frame beta chains only. Merged by CDR3 protein, the rows form single entries marked with the most common genes and DNA. The sample table holds over 700,000 distinct CDR3 sequences, of which 50% to 65% were seen once. Around 41% of the sample belongs to the ten largest clones. Sequenced: blood. These receptors all stem from a man older than 75 in good health.

This chain connects TRBV6-1 to TRBJ1-2; TRBD1 aligns across 7 bases. The CDR3 has 14 residues. Germline values: CDR1 MNHNS, CDR2 SASEGT. Germline trimming cut 2 bases from V and 3 bases from J; bases unmatched to any gene: 3. For the CDR3, the DNA is TGTGCCAGCAGTGAAAGGGGGCGCGACTATGGCTACACCTTC. This sequence encodes CASSERGRDYGYTF.

This sequence joins TRBV7-2 and TRBJ2-3, with 7 nucleotides matching TRBD1. J was trimmed by 2 bases and V by 5 bases; bases with no gene match: 4. The CDR3 is 14 amino acids. CDR1 and CDR2 from the germline V gene are SGHTA and FQGNSA. DNA of the CDR3: TGTGCCAGCAGCCGAGACAGGGCCACAGATACGCAGTATTTT. Translation: CASSRDRATDTQYF.

This clonotype turned up a few times. The rearrangement joins TRBV28 to TRBJ2-3; maybe TRBD2 (5 bases). The V and J ends lost 6 bases and 6 bases respectively, with 16 bases between them. The CDR3 covers 14 residues. The germline CDR1 and CDR2 sequences are MDHEN and SYDVKM. The CDR3 spells CASRLPFGGDTQYF. CDR3 nucleotides: TGTGCCAGCAGACTACCCTTCGGCGGGGATACGCAGTATTTT.

CDR3: CASSYSTAERHRYAYF. CDR3 coding DNA: TGTGCCAGCAGTTACTCGACGGCGGAGAGGCACAGATACGCGTATTTT. The J gene is TRBJ2-3, the V gene TRBV6-2 or TRBV6-3; no definite D call. V gave up 0 bases and J gave up 14 bases, with 24 bases separating them. Germline CDR1 MNHEY, CDR2 SVGEGT. CDR3 length: 16 amino acids.

V gene TRBV27 combines with J gene TRBJ2-7; D is ambiguous. The CDR3 has 14 amino acids. V was pared by 3 bases and J by 3 bases, with 12 bases between. Germline CDR1 and CDR2: MNHEY and SMNVEV (reference sequence). In DNA, the CDR3 is TGTGCCAGCAGTTTTAACCCTCTTGGCTACGAGCAGTACTTC. Protein product: CASSFNPLGYEQYF.

V is TRBV6-6 and J is TRBJ2-3; either TRBD1 or TRBD2 may supply D (7 bases each). The V end was cut by 5 bases, the J end by 4 bases, with 19 bases between. Germline loops: CDR1 MNHNY, CDR2 SVGAGI (reference sequence). The CDR3 sequence is 16 residues long. The CDR3 nucleotides are TGTGCCAGCAGTCCAAGGTGGGGAGGGGGCGCAGATACGCAGTATTTT. Encoded protein: CASSPRWGGGADTQYF.

This sequence joins TRBV2 and TRBJ2-1; D is undetermined. Germline V gene data show CDR1 as SNHLY and CDR2 as FYNNEI. This CDR3 contains 16 residues. The V gene lost 0 bases and the J gene lost 6 bases, with 15 bases spanning the gap. The CDR3 DNA reads TGTGCCAGCAGTGAAGCTAGTACTACGAGCCTCAATGAGCAGTTCTTC. It specifies CASSEASTTSLNEQFF.

This clonotype was detected only a few times. For the CDR3, the DNA is TGCAGCGTTGGAGGCCCGTCCTACGAGCAGTACTTC. Protein product: CSVGGPSYEQYF. V gene TRBV29-1 combines with J gene TRBJ2-7; no firm D call. Germline loops: CDR1 SQVTM, CDR2 ANQGSEA. This CDR3 has 12 residues. V gave up 4 bases and J gave up 1 base, with 8 bases separating them.

This clonotype turned up a few times. In DNA, the CDR3 is TGCAGTGCTAGTCGGGGCAGGAGAGAGACCCAGTACTTC. Amino acid sequence: CSASRGRRETQYF. J is TRBJ2-7 and V is TRBV20-1, with D perhaps being TRBD1 or TRBD2 (5 bases each). The J call may be faulty, since TRBJ2-5 better matches the DNA end. The CDR3 contains 13 residues. CDR1 and CDR2 (germline): DFQATT, SNEGSKA (reference sequence).

This clonotype showed up just a few times. The V and J genes are TRBV2 and TRBJ1-4; D ambiguous. The CDR3 has 14 amino acids. The V end lost 5 bases, the J end lost 5 bases, and 12 bases lay between the germline ends. Germline lookup yields CDR1 SNHLY and CDR2 FYNNEI. The CDR3 nucleotides are TGTGCCAGCAGTAAAACAGCCGCGAATGAAAAACTGTTTTTT. The encoded protein is CASSKTAANEKLFF.

The rearrangement joins TRBV12-3 or TRBV12-4 to TRBJ2-5; tentative D call: TRBD1 (6 bases). The V end was cut by 3 bases, the J end by 5 bases, with 13 bases between. This CDR3 spans 14 amino acids. In DNA form, the CDR3 reads TGTGCCAGCAGTTTCGAGGGGGTCCGCGAGACCCAGTACTTC. Amino acids: CASSFEGVRETQYF.

V usage is TRBV6-1 and J usage is TRBJ2-1; 10 bases match TRBD2. The junction had 12 bases not matched to a gene; V was cut back by 10 bases and J by 9 bases. This CDR3 contains 14 residues. Germline V gene sequence: CDR1 MNHNS, CDR2 SASEGT. CDR3 in DNA: TGTGCCACCCGGGGGGCTAGCGGGAGACCTGAGCAGTTCTTC. It encodes CATRGASGRPEQFF.

This chain uses TRBV29-1 with TRBJ1-1; no clear D. This CDR3 is 13 amino acids long. Deletions cut 1 base from V and 7 bases from J, with 13 bases between. CDR1 is SQVTM and CDR2 is ANQGSEA in the germline V gene. CDR3 bases: TGCAGCGTTGAAGGCCGGGGATGGGGTGAAGCTTTCTTT. Translated, it gives CSVEGRGWGEAFF.

This CDR3 reads CASTSAGGPVEQYF. CDR3 DNA sequence: TGTGCCAGCACCTCCGCGGGAGGGCCGGTCGAGCAGTACTTC. The chain carries TRBV5-6 and TRBJ2-4; 9 bases are a match to TRBD2. TRBJ2-7 matches the DNA end more closely, so the J call is doubtful. The CDR3 extends over 14 amino acids. Germline V CDR1 and CDR2: SGHDT, YYEEEE.

This clonotype turned up a few times. The chain is built from TRBV28 and TRBJ1-5, with D hard to call. Germline V lookup: CDR1 MDHEN, CDR2 SYDVKM. V was clipped by 6 bases and J by 6 bases, with 12 bases between them. The CDR3 runs 13 residues. CDR3 loop: CASRPPTSQPQHF. As DNA, the CDR3 is TGTGCCAGCAGACCACCTACAAGTCAGCCCCAGCATTTT.

The sample holds a few counts of this clonotype. The rearrangement joins TRBV6-5 to TRBJ1-6; 9 bases are shared with TRBD1. This CDR3 comprises 14 residues. Germline trimming cut 7 bases from V and 7 bases from J; bases unmatched to any gene: 5. Germline V gene sequence: CDR1 MNHEY, CDR2 SVGAGI. CDR3 DNA: TGTGCCAGCACCCCGGGACAGGGCAATTCACCCCTCCACTTT. This sequence encodes CASTPGQGNSPLHF.

The gene calls are TRBV2 and TRBJ2-1; no reliable D call. Trimming stripped 3 bases from V and 13 bases from J, with 13 bases between. CDR3 length: 12 residues. Germline V lookup: CDR1 SNHLY, CDR2 FYNNEI. CDR3 nucleotide sequence: TGTGCCAGCAGTGACTCCACCTCACTTCAGTTCTTC. Protein sequence: CASSDSTSLQFF.

This rearrangement joins TRBV27 to TRBJ2-5; 9 nucleotides align to TRBD2. CDR3 length equals 16 residues. Germline V gene data show CDR1 as MNHEY and CDR2 as SMNVEV (reference sequence). The ends lost 4 bases at V and 11 bases at J; junction bases unmatched: 17. The CDR3 protein is CASSSDLAGVNNEQYF. The CDR3, as DNA: TGTGCCAGCAGTTCTGATTTAGCGGGAGTAAACAATGAGCAGTACTTC.

This clonotype was found a few times. The rearrangement links TRBV7-2 to TRBJ1-2; D call uncertain. Trimming stripped 5 bases from V and 1 base from J, with 11 bases between. Germline V gene data show CDR1 as SGHTA and CDR2 as FQGNSA. This CDR3 region has 14 residues. As DNA, the CDR3 is TGTGCCAGCAGCATTACAGACATTAACTATGGCTACACCTTC. It specifies CASSITDINYGYTF.

The chain links TRBV7-2 to TRBJ2-1; a weak D match, TRBD1 (6 bases). The germline gives CDR1 SGHTA, CDR2 FQGNSA. With 1 base removed from V and 4 bases from J, the gap between germline ends came to 11 bases. The CDR3 length is 15 residues. The CDR3 coding sequence is TGTGCCAGCAGCTTAGATCGGGACAAGTACAATGAGCAGTTCTTC. It encodes CASSLDRDKYNEQFF.

J is TRBJ2-4 and V is TRBV4-1; D not resolved. CDR3 length equals 16 residues. Trimming stripped 1 base from V and 13 bases from J, with 23 bases between. Per germline, CDR1 MGHRA and CDR2 YSYEKL. The CDR3 DNA reads TGCGCCAGCAGCCAAGCGGCCGTGCTATGGACCTACAAGCAGTACTTC. Its protein is CASSQAAVLWTYKQYF.

The chain uses TRBV12-3 or TRBV12-4 and TRBJ2-1; 10 bases agree with TRBD2. Germline trimming cut 3 bases from V and 6 bases from J; bases unmatched to any gene: 5. The CDR3 contains 15 residues. As DNA, the CDR3 is TGTGCCAGCAGTTTTTTGGCTAGCGGGAGCAATGAGCAGTTCTTC. Translated: CASSFLASGSNEQFF.